These 21 T cell receptor beta chains originate from one sample sequenced in a study of naive and memory T cell subsets. A UMI-containing oligonucleotide was joined by 3' ligation to the TCR cDNA template. The SP2 primer and nested alpha and beta constant region primers amplified ligated cDNA in four rounds. TCRdb reanalysed the 5' RACE reads using MiXCR and keeps one entry per CDR3 protein. The table lists tens of thousands of distinct CDR3 sequences, 7% to 8% of them singletons. The receptors shown here come from a female donor in good health.

This clonotype was seen many times. This rearrangement joins TRBV28 to TRBJ2-7, with 7 bases fitting TRBD1. This CDR3 spans 15 amino acids. From germline, CDR1 is MDHEN and CDR2 SYDVKM. V shed 1 base and J 7 bases; nucleotides not matched to a gene: 10. The CDR3 DNA reads as TGTGCCAGCAGTTTATCCGCCACAGGGGCCGGGGAGCAGTACTTC. Amino acids: CASSLSATGAGEQYF.

Concerning this clonotype: One end of the junction does not line up with germline, which may come from a read error. V usage is TRBV7-3 and J usage is TRBJ1-1; D remains unclear. The CDR3 has 15 residues. The germline V gene has CDR1 SGHTA and CDR2 FQGTGA. The chain's CDR3 is CVSSLFGGEADEAFF. For the CDR3, the DNA is TGTGTCAGCAGCTTATTCGGCGGGGAGGCAGATGAAGCTTTCTTT.

The chain links TRBV12-5 to TRBJ2-5; 8 bases fit TRBD1. From germline, CDR1 is LGHNT and CDR2 FRNRAP. The CDR3 runs 17 residues. Trimming cost V 4 bases and J 5 bases; bases outside gene matches: 15. The CDR3 loop is CASGWMVGAGGGETQYF. CDR3 coding DNA: TGTGCTAGTGGTTGGATGGTAGGGGCAGGGGGCGGTGAGACCCAGTACTTC.

For the CDR3, the DNA is TGTGCCAGCAGTTTTGGGAGGGATCAGCCCCAGCATTTT. Protein: CASSFGRDQPQHF. This chain links TRBV27 with TRBJ1-5, with no clear D. Trimming removed 3 bases from V and 5 bases from J, with 8 bases in between. Germline CDR1 MNHEY, CDR2 SMNVEV (reference sequence). The CDR3 totals 13 residues.

The CDR3 sequence: CASIGTGSTDTQYF. CDR3 nucleotide sequence: TGTGCCAGCATTGGGACAGGGTCCACAGATACGCAGTATTTT. V is TRBV12-3 or TRBV12-4 and J is TRBJ2-3, with 9 nucleotides matching TRBD1. The ends lost 7 bases at V and 2 bases at J; junction bases unmatched: 4. The CDR3 runs 14 residues.

There are a few counts of this clonotype. The V and J genes are TRBV3-1 and TRBJ2-5; the D call may be TRBD1 or TRBD2 (6 bases each). CDR3 length equals 15 residues. The V end lost 0 bases, the J end lost 1 base, and 9 bases lay between the germline ends. Germline V CDR1 and CDR2: LGHDT, YNNKEL (reference sequence). This CDR3 reads CASSQDSGAQETQYF. The CDR3 coding sequence is TGTGCCAGCAGCCAAGATTCGGGGGCCCAAGAGACCCAGTACTTC.

This clonotype was found many times. The J gene is TRBJ1-2, the V gene TRBV28, with D unclear. Trimming cost V 3 bases and J 7 bases, with 6 bases left between them. Germline V CDR1 and CDR2: MDHEN, SYDVKM. This CDR3 contains 11 residues. In nucleotides, the CDR3 is TGTGCCAGCAGTTTGGGTCGTGGCTACACCTTC. This sequence encodes CASSLGRGYTF.

This clonotype was found a few times. This rearrangement joins TRBV3-1 to TRBJ2-5; D not certain. CDR3 length: 11 amino acids. Trimming removed 4 bases at V and 9 bases at J, with 9 bases between. Germline V gives CDR1 LGHDT, CDR2 YNNKEL (reference sequence). The CDR3 protein is CASSLQLAQYF. DNA for the CDR3: TGTGCCAGCAGCCTCCAGCTGGCCCAGTACTTC.

The CDR3 protein is CASSLVEGAVHGYTF. For the CDR3, the DNA is TGTGCCAGCAGCTTAGTGGAGGGGGCGGTTCATGGCTACACCTTC. V and J are TRBV7-2 and TRBJ1-2; 7 bases are a match to TRBD1. Germline-derived CDR1 and CDR2 are SGHTA and FQGNSA. Unmatched junction bases numbered 8, after V lost 1 base and J lost 6 bases. CDR3 length: 15 residues.

There are many counts of this clonotype. The V and J genes are TRBV29-1 and TRBJ2-5; TRBD1 matches at 7 bases. Germline V gives CDR1 SQVTM, CDR2 ANQGSEA. V lost 8 bases and J lost 2; bases outside the gene matches: 11. The CDR3 consists of 14 residues. The CDR3 sequence: CSKRTGWGQETQYF. The CDR3 DNA reads as TGCAGCAAAAGGACAGGTTGGGGACAAGAGACCCAGTACTTC.

In its sample, this clonotype was seen many times. The chain is built from TRBV7-2 and TRBJ1-5; unclear D gene. Germline V CDR1 and CDR2: SGHTA, FQGNSA. Trimming pared 2 bases from V and 9 bases from J, leaving 14 bases between. The CDR3 totals 14 residues. The CDR3 nucleotides are TGTGCCAGCAGCTTACACGGCCGGAGGCCGCCCCAGCATTTT. Translation gives CASSLHGRRPPQHF. Full variable domain (missing parts from reference TRBV7-2 and TRBJ1-5): GAGVSQSPSNKVTEKGKDVELRCDPISGHTALYWYRQSLGQGLEFLIYFQGNSAPDKSGLPSDRFSAERTGGSVSTLTIQRTQQEDSAVYLCASSLHGRRPPQHFGDGTRLSIL.

This clonotype was seen ten or more times. The chain carries TRBV6-5 and TRBJ1-3; D not resolved. Trimming stripped 8 bases from V and 0 bases from J, with 8 bases between. The CDR3 has 13 residues. Germline V lookup: CDR1 MNHEY, CDR2 SVGAGI. CDR3 bases: TGTGCCAGCGGCAGTTTCTCTGGAAACACCATATATTTT. It encodes CASGSFSGNTIYF.

Many counts were recorded for this clonotype. This chain links TRBV27 with TRBJ2-7; perhaps TRBD1 as D (6 bases). The germline V gene encodes CDR1 MNHEY and CDR2 SMNVEV (reference sequence). This CDR3 comprises 14 residues. V lost 5 bases and J lost 4, with 15 bases in between. CDR3 bases: TGTGCCAGCAGTCCGGCGTTGCAGGGGTACGAGCAGTACTTC. Protein: CASSPALQGYEQYF.

In this sample, this clonotype turned up many times. The rearrangement joins TRBV9 to TRBJ2-7, with 9 positions matching TRBD2. The germline V gene has CDR1 SGDLS and CDR2 YYNGEE. V lost 4 bases and J lost 6; bases outside the gene matches: 14. This CDR3 region has 16 residues. This CDR3 reads CASSTRSSGAWGEQYF. DNA for the CDR3: TGTGCCAGCAGCACCCGGTCTAGCGGGGCTTGGGGCGAGCAGTACTTC.

With regard to this clonotype: This may arise from a read error, as a much more abundant clone is one base away. V gene TRBV12-3 or TRBV12-4 combines with J gene TRBJ2-7; tentatively, D is TRBD2 (5 bases). The CDR3 has 13 residues. As DNA, the CDR3 is TGTGCCAGCAGTTTGATGGCGGGCTACGAGCAGTGCTTC. This translates into CASSLMAGYEQCF.

V and J are TRBV10-2 and TRBJ1-2; D remains unclear. The CDR3 is 13 residues long. V lost 1 base, J lost 6 bases, and 9 bases lay in between. Per the germline V gene, CDR1 is WSHSY and CDR2 is SAAADI. The chain's CDR3 is CASSELGFNGYTF. The CDR3 DNA is TGCGCCAGCAGTGAGTTGGGCTTTAATGGCTACACCTTC.

V is TRBV9 and J is TRBJ1-1; 8 positions match TRBD1. The CDR3 consists of 15 residues. Germline assignment: CDR1 SGDLS and CDR2 YYNGEE. J was trimmed by 6 bases and V by 4 bases; bases with no gene match: 11. CDR3 sequence: CASSPQGAGLAEAFF. The CDR3 bases are TGTGCCAGCAGCCCCCAGGGGGCGGGGTTGGCTGAAGCTTTCTTT. The variable domain in full, completed from reference TRBV9 and TRBJ1-1, reads DSGVTQTPKHLITATGQRVTLRCSPRSGDLSVYWYQQSLDQGLQFLIQYYNGEERAKGNILERFSAQQFPDLHSELNLSSLELGDSALYFCASSPQGAGLAEAFFGQGTRLTVV.

This clonotype was counted between two and nine times. The chain uses TRBV5-5 and TRBJ1-2, with D possibly matching TRBD1 (6 bases). Trimming took 2 bases from V and 8 from J, leaving 13 bases between them. CDR3 length: 13 amino acids. Per the germline V gene, CDR1 is SGHKS and CDR2 is YYEKEE (reference sequence). This CDR3 reads CASSFGGAGGYTF. DNA of the CDR3: TGTGCCAGCAGCTTTGGGGGGGCGGGAGGCTACACCTTC. Full variable domain (rest looked up from reference TRBV5-5 and TRBJ1-2): DAGVTQSPTHLIKTRGQQVTLRCSPISGHKSVSWYQQVLGQGPQFIFQYYEKEERGRGNFPDRFSARQFPNYSSELNVNALLLGDSALYLCASSFGGAGGYTFGSGTRLTVV.

With respect to this clonotype: A junction boundary mismatches the germline segment, possibly from a read error. The chain is built from TRBV18 and TRBJ2-7; tentative D call: TRBD2 (6 bases). The CDR3 runs to 12 residues. Germline-derived CDR1 and CDR2 are KGHSH and LQKENI. The CDR3 reads CTSSPDGGEQYF. The CDR3 DNA follows: TGTACCAGCTCACCTGACGGGGGCGAGCAGTACTTC.

This clonotype was counted between two and nine times. J is TRBJ1-1 and V is TRBV6-5; possible D gene TRBD1, 5 bases. With 0 bases removed from V and 1 base from J, the gap between germline ends came to 12 bases. Germline V gene lookup returns CDR1 MNHEY and CDR2 SVGAGI. The CDR3 runs to 16 residues. This chain's CDR3 is CASSYSPGATNTEAFF. CDR3 nucleotide sequence: TGTGCCAGCAGTTACTCTCCCGGGGCCACGAACACTGAAGCTTTCTTT.

This sequence joins TRBV6-5 and TRBJ2-2, with 8 bases fitting TRBD1. Germline CDR1 MNHEY, CDR2 SVGAGI. The length of the CDR3 is 18 residues. V trimming: 5 bases; J trimming: 1 base; junction bases outside the gene matches: 12. The CDR3 reads CASSQLRPGQVNTGELFF. CDR3 nucleotide sequence: TGTGCCAGCAGTCAACTCCGCCCGGGACAGGTGAACACCGGGGAGCTGTTTTTT.